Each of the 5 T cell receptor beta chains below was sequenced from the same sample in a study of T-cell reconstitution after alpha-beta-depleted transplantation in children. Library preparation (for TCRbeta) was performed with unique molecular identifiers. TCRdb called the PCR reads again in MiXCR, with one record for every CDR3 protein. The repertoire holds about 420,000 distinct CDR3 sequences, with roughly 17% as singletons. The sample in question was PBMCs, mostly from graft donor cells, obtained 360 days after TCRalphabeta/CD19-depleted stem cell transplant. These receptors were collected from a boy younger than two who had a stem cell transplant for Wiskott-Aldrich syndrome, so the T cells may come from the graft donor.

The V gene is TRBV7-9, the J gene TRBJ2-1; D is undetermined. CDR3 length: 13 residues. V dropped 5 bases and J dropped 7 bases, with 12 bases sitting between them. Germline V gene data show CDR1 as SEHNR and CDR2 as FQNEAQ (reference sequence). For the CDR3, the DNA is TGTGCCAGCAGCCAATCTAGTCTAAATGAGCAGTTCTTC. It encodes CASSQSSLNEQFF. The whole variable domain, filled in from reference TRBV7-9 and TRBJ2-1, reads DTGVSQNPRHKITKRGQNVTFRCDPISEHNRLYWYRQTLGQGPEFLTYFQNEAQLEKSRLLSDRFSAERPKGSFSTLEIQRTEQGDSAMYLCASSQSSLNEQFFGPGTRLTVL.

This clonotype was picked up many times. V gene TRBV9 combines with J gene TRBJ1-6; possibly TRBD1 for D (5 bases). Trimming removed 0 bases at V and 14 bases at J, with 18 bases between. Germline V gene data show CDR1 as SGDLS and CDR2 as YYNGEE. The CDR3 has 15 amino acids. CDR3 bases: TGTGCCAGCAGCGTAGGGAGTGACAGATTCAAAGCCCTCCACTTT. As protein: CASSVGSDRFKALHF.

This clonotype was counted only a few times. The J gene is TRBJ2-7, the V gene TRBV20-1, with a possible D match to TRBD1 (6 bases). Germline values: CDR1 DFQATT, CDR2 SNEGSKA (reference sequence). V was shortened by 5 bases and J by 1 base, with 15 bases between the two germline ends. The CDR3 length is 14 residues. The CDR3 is CSASRGGRSYEQYF. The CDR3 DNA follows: TGCAGTGCTTCTCGTGGGGGCCGATCCTACGAGCAGTACTTC.

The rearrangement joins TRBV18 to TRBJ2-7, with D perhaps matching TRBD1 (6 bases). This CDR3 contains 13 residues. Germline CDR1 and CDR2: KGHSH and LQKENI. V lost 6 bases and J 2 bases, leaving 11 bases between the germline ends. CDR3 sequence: CASSTGQPYEQYF. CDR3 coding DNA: TGTGCCAGCTCTACAGGGCAACCCTACGAGCAGTACTTC.

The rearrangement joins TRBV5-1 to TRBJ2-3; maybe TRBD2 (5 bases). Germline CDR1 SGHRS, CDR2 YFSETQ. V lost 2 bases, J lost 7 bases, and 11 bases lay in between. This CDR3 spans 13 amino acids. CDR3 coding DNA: TGCGCCAGCAGCTTTGGACTCTATAATACGCAGTATTTT. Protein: CASSFGLYNTQYF.